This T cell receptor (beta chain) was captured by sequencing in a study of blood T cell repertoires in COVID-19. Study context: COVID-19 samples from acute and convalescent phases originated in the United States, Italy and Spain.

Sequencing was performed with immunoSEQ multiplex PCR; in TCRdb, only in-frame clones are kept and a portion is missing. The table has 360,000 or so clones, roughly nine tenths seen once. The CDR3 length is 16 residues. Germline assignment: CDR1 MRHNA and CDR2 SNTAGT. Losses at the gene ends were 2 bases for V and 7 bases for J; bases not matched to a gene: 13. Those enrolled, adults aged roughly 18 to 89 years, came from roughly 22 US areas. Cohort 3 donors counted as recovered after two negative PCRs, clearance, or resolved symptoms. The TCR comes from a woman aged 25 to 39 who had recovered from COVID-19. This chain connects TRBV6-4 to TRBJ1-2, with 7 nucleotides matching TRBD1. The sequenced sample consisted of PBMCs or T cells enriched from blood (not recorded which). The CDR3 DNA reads TGTGCCAGCAGTGACCTGGACAGGCAAAATAGGATTGGCTACACCTTC. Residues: CASSDLDRQNRIGYTF.